Following are 24 T cell receptor beta chains from one sample sequenced in a study of T-cell reconstitution after alpha-beta-depleted transplantation in children. Unique molecular identifiers were incorporated during preparation of the TCRbeta library. TCRdb analysed the PCR reads with MiXCR anew, one entry per CDR3 protein. The data contain about 830,000 distinct CDR3 sequences, 15% to 20% of them singletons. Sequences were derived from PBMCs, mostly from graft donor cells, sampled 360 days after TCRalphabeta/CD19-depleted stem cell transplant. The receptor source for this set is a male patient younger than 18 who had a stem cell transplant for acute lymphoblastic leukemia, so the T cells may come from the graft donor.

At least ten counts were recorded for this clonotype. This CDR3 is CASSWETSGSTDTQYF. DNA for the CDR3: TGCGCCAGCAGCTGGGAGACTAGCGGGAGCACAGATACGCAGTATTTT. The rearrangement links TRBV5-1 to TRBJ2-3; 10 bases align to TRBD2. The CDR3 spans 16 residues. Losses at the gene ends were 3 bases for V and 0 bases for J; bases not matched to a gene: 4. Germline CDR1 is SGHRS and CDR2 is YFSETQ.

The chain is built from TRBV5-1 and TRBJ2-1, with 7 nucleotides matching TRBD2. Trimming removed 4 bases from V and 0 bases from J; junction bases left unmatched: 16. From germline, CDR1 is SGHRS and CDR2 YFSETQ. The CDR3 consists of 19 residues. CDR3 nucleotides: TGCGCCAGCAGCCGGGTGGGACTATCGGGAGCGCGCTCCTACAATGAGCAGTTCTTC. Translated, it gives CASSRVGLSGARSYNEQFF.

Only a few counts were recorded for this clonotype. A read error may account for a junction end that differs from germline. The chain recombines TRBV5-1 with TRBJ2-5; weak D call: TRBD1 (6 bases). CDR1 is SGHRS, CDR2 YFSETQ, per germline. The CDR3 is made up of 14 amino acids. The CDR3, as DNA: TGCGCCAGCAGCCCTGGACAGCGCTCACCCCTGGGGAACTTC. Its translation: CASSPGQRSPLGNF.

This rearrangement joins TRBV18 to TRBJ2-7; TRBD1 aligns across 9 bases. This CDR3 comprises 14 residues. Germline-derived CDR1 and CDR2 are KGHSH and LQKENI. Germline trimming cut 6 bases from V and 5 bases from J; bases unmatched to any gene: 8. The CDR3 DNA reads as TGTGCCAGCTCGTCAGGACAGGGGAGGCACGAGCAGTACTTC. Translation: CASSSGQGRHEQYF.

V usage is TRBV7-6 and J usage is TRBJ2-3; no clear D. The CDR3 is 14 amino acids. The germline gives CDR1 SGHVS, CDR2 FNYEAQ. The V end lost 5 bases, the J end lost 7 bases, and 16 bases lay between the germline ends. This CDR3 reads CASSRDGPRNTQYF. The CDR3 DNA reads as TGTGCCAGCAGCCGAGATGGGCCCAGGAATACGCAGTATTTT.

The chain is built from TRBV7-6 and TRBJ2-7, with D perhaps matching TRBD2 (5 bases). Trimming took 4 bases from V and 6 from J, leaving 10 bases between them. CDR1 is SGHVS and CDR2 is FNYEAQ in the germline V gene. This CDR3 comprises 12 residues. CDR3 DNA sequence: TGTGCCAGCAGCTCACTAGTTTCCGAGCAGTACTTC. Encoded protein: CASSSLVSEQYF.

The rearrangement links TRBV25-1 to TRBJ2-1; TRBD2 is a possible D gene (5 bases). The V end lost 1 base, the J end lost 6 bases, and 28 bases lay between the germline ends. Germline CDR1 reads MGHDK; CDR2 reads SYGVNS. CDR3 length: 20 residues. The DNA for the CDR3 is TGTGCCAGCAGTGAATTAGTACTAGTGGCAGCCCATAATTCCCCCAATGAGCAGTTCTTC. Translated, it gives CASSELVLVAAHNSPNEQFF. The whole variable domain, filled in from reference TRBV25-1 and TRBJ2-1, reads EADIYQTPRYLVIGTGKKITLECSQTMGHDKMYWYQQDPGMELHLIHYSYGVNSTEKGDLSSESTVSRIRTEHFPLTLESARPSHTSQYLCASSELVLVAAHNSPNEQFFGPGTRLTVL.

This clonotype was seen a handful of times. V gene TRBV3-1 combines with J gene TRBJ2-2; D unclear. The CDR3 length is 15 residues. Trimming shortened V by 4 bases and J by 2 bases, and 11 bases separated the two germline ends. The germline V gene has CDR1 LGHDT and CDR2 YNNKEL (reference sequence). The CDR3 is CASSPWTANTGELFF. The CDR3 DNA reads TGTGCCAGCAGCCCCTGGACGGCTAACACCGGGGAGCTGTTTTTT.

There are many counts of this clonotype. The chain carries TRBV10-3 and TRBJ2-5, with D unclear. This CDR3 contains 13 residues. Trimming removed 6 bases at V and 0 bases at J, with 8 bases between. Germline V CDR1 and CDR2: ENHRY, SYGVKD. CDR3 protein: CAIRRADQETQYF. DNA for the CDR3: TGTGCCATCAGAAGAGCCGACCAAGAGACCCAGTACTTC.

V is TRBV11-1 and J is TRBJ2-7, with 10 positions matching TRBD2. V lost 4 bases, J lost 7 bases, and 19 bases stayed unmatched. Germline lookup yields CDR1 SGHAT and CDR2 FQDESV (reference sequence). There are 18 residues in the CDR3. As DNA, the CDR3 is TGTGCCAGCAGCTCCAGCGCATTTACTAGCGGGACCGTTGGGGAGCAGTACTTC. This codes for CASSSSAFTSGTVGEQYF.

This clonotype was detected only a few times. The chain links TRBV12-3 or TRBV12-4 to TRBJ1-5; D is uncertain. The CDR3 has 14 residues. V was trimmed by 2 bases and J by 1 base, leaving 6 bases between them. DNA of the CDR3: TGTGCCAGCAGTTTAACGGAGAGCAATCAGCCCCAGCATTTT. As protein: CASSLTESNQPQHF.

Only a few counts were recorded for this clonotype. The rearrangement links TRBV3-1 to TRBJ2-3; D is unresolved. Per germline, CDR1 LGHDT and CDR2 YNNKEL (reference sequence). The CDR3 is 14 amino acids. Between the trimmed V and J ends, which lost 2 bases and 0 bases, there was a span of 6 bases. DNA of the CDR3: TGTGCCAGCAGCCAACCCCCTAGCACAGATACGCAGTATTTT. This gives the protein CASSQPPSTDTQYF.

This chain connects TRBV12-3 or TRBV12-4 to TRBJ1-1, with TRBD1 matching over 9 bases. The J segment lost 1 base and the V segment lost 3 bases, leaving 3 bases of the junction unmatched. The CDR3 sequence is 15 residues long. For the CDR3, the DNA is TGTGCCAGCAGTTTTACGGACAGGGGGAACACTGAAGCTTTCTTT. This codes for CASSFTDRGNTEAFF.

Ten or more counts support this clonotype. The rearrangement joins TRBV3-1 to TRBJ2-5, with D unresolved. This CDR3 is 12 amino acids long. Trimming left V 3 bases short and J 5 bases short, with 7 bases between. Per germline, CDR1 LGHDT and CDR2 YNNKEL (reference sequence). CDR3 DNA sequence: TGTGCCAGCAGCCAGATGGGGGAGACCCAGTACTTC. It yields the protein CASSQMGETQYF.

This clonotype was seen a few times. This chain connects TRBV12-3 or TRBV12-4 to TRBJ2-4, with D tentatively TRBD1 (5 bases). The V gene lost 6 bases and the J gene lost 15 bases, with 18 bases spanning the gap. This CDR3 region has 12 residues. The CDR3 loop reads CASSQRAGRLYF. CDR3 coding DNA: TGTGCCAGCAGCCAAAGGGCAGGGCGCTTGTACTTC.

This clonotype was seen ten or more times. V is TRBV3-1 and J is TRBJ1-1; 8 bases fit TRBD1. CDR3 length: 14 amino acids. Germline V CDR1 and CDR2: LGHDT, YNNKEL (reference sequence). The trim removed 4 bases at V and 8 bases at J, leaving 9 bases unmatched. CDR3 amino acids: CASSPLSDRAEAFF. For the CDR3, the DNA is TGTGCCAGCAGCCCCCTGTCGGACAGGGCCGAAGCTTTCTTT. Variable domain in full (rest from reference TRBV3-1 and TRBJ1-1): DTAVSQTPKYLVTQMGNDKSIKCEQNLGHDTMYWYKQDSKKFLKIMFSYNNKELIINETVPNRFSPKSPDKAHLNLHINSLELGDSAVYFCASSPLSDRAEAFFGQGTRLTVV.

This clonotype showed up just a few times. CDR3 sequence reads: CSARDWGGRDGELFF. The CDR3 coding sequence is TGCAGTGCTAGAGATTGGGGAGGGCGCGACGGGGAGCTGTTTTTT. The rearrangement uses TRBV20-1 and TRBJ2-2; 7 bases are shared with TRBD2. V lost 0 bases to trimming and J lost 7 bases; unmatched junction nucleotides: 8. From germline, CDR1 is DFQATT and CDR2 SNEGSKA (reference sequence). This CDR3 is 15 amino acids long.

This clonotype was observed at least ten times. V usage is TRBV29-1 and J usage is TRBJ2-4, with 10 bases lining up with TRBD1. Per germline, CDR1 SQVTM and CDR2 ANQGSEA. V gave up 4 bases and J gave up 0 bases; unmatched junction bases: 3. The CDR3 is made up of 15 amino acids. The CDR3 region has the DNA TGCAGCGTTGGGCGGACAGGGGGAGCCAAAAACATTCAGTACTTC. Translated: CSVGRTGGAKNIQYF.

This clonotype came up a few times. In DNA form, the CDR3 reads TGTGCCATCAGTGCCCGACAGGCCCTCTCCTACGAGCAGTACTTC. This encodes CAISARQALSYEQYF. V usage is TRBV10-3 and J usage is TRBJ2-7, with TRBD1 as a possible D gene (6 bases). Per the germline V gene, CDR1 is ENHRY and CDR2 is SYGVKD. This CDR3 region has 15 residues. The V gene lost 4 bases and the J gene lost 0 bases, with 13 bases spanning the gap.

This clonotype was counted many times. The rearrangement links TRBV20-1 to TRBJ1-5; the D gene is possibly TRBD1 (5 bases). The CDR3 is made up of 12 amino acids. Germline CDR1 and CDR2: DFQATT and SNEGSKA (reference sequence). V was pared by 3 bases and J by 8 bases, with 11 bases between. DNA of the CDR3: TGCAGTGCTAGTCTCAGGGAGAAGCCCCAGCATTTT. This sequence encodes CSASLREKPQHF.

In its sample, this clonotype was seen a few times. The V call is TRBV5-4, the J call TRBJ2-7, with D tentatively TRBD2 (6 bases). V lost 4 bases and J lost 4, with 18 bases in between. The CDR3 sequence is 15 residues long. The germline V gene encodes CDR1 SGHNT and CDR2 YYREEE (reference sequence). The CDR3 here is CASSRPRGGDYEQYF. The CDR3 DNA sequence: TGTGCCAGCAGCCGACCACGAGGAGGGGATTACGAGCAGTACTTC.

The chain is built from TRBV2 and TRBJ2-3; TRBD2 matches 10 bases. J was trimmed by 5 bases and V by 2 bases; bases with no gene match: 7. The CDR3 has 16 residues. CDR1 and CDR2 (germline): SNHLY, FYNNEI. CDR3 nucleotide sequence: TGTGCCAGCAGTGAATTCAATAGCGGGAGGCAAGATACGCAGTATTTT. It is translated as CASSEFNSGRQDTQYF.

This clonotype has only a few counts. This sequence joins TRBV12-3 or TRBV12-4 and TRBJ2-3; D is perhaps TRBD2 (5 bases). The germline V and J ends were trimmed by 6 bases and 3 bases, with 22 bases remaining between them. The CDR3 is made up of 17 amino acids. The CDR3 protein is CASSPPGYPPGTDTQYF. The CDR3 DNA reads as TGTGCCAGCAGCCCCCCCGGGTACCCCCCGGGGACAGATACGCAGTATTTT.

This sequence joins TRBV15 and TRBJ2-7; 12 bases align to TRBD2. CDR1 and CDR2 (germline): LNHNV, YYDKDF (reference sequence). The CDR3 runs to 16 residues. The ends lost 2 bases at V and 2 bases at J; junction bases unmatched: 4. The CDR3 reads CATSRKLAGGPYEQYF. DNA for the CDR3: TGTGCCACCAGCAGAAAGCTAGCGGGAGGGCCCTACGAGCAGTACTTC.